This T cell receptor beta chain was identified during a study of early T cells in non-severe SARS-CoV-2 infection. Study details: Sequenced material consisted of bulk RNA (from unsorted whole blood), and chains were unpaired. Study-wide findings and caveats: Matching results from VDJdb favored anti-spike CD8 responses, leaving private and CD4 specificities undetected.

This clonotype occurred a few times. What it binds is unknown. Germline V gives CDR1 DFQATT, CDR2 SNEGSKA (reference sequence). The CDR3 covers 13 residues. The V and J ends lost 5 bases and 4 bases, in that order; junction bases with no gene match: 3. In TCRdb, the 5' RACE reads were re-called with MiXCR into one record per CDR3 protein. Of fewer than 80,000 distinct CDR3 sequences listed, roughly 13% are singletons. The chain is built from TRBV20-1 and TRBJ2-1, with 9 positions matching TRBD1. This clonotype was sampled from an adult who was a healthcare worker with PCR-confirmed SARS-CoV-2 infection or an uninfected control (not recorded which). The sequencing input was whole blood. CDR3 residues: CSASQGAYNEQFF. In DNA form, the CDR3 reads TGCAGTGCTTCACAGGGGGCGTACAATGAGCAGTTCTTC.